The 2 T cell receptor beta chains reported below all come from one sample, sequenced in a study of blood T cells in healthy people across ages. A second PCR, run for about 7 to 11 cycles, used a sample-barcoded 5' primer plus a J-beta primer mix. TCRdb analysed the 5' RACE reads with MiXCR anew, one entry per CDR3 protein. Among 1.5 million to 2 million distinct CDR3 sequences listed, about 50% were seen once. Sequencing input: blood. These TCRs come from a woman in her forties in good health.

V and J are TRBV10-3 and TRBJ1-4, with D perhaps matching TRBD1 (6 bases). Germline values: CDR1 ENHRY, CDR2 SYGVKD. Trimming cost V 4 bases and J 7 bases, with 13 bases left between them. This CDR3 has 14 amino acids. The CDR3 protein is CAISGDQGIEKLFF. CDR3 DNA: TGTGCCATCAGTGGGGACCAGGGGATTGAAAAACTGTTTTTT.

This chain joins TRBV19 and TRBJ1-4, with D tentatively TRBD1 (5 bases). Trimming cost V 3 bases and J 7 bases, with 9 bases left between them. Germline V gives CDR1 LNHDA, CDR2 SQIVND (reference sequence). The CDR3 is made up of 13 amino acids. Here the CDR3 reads CASSIGRGEKLFF. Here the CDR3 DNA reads TGTGCCAGTAGTATCGGGAGGGGTGAAAAACTGTTTTTT.